The source of this T cell receptor (beta chain) is a study of preoperative IRX-2 immunotherapy in early breast cancer. Specified treatment: preoperative locoregional IRX-2 cytokine immunotherapy. This phase Ib study tested locoregional IRX-2 cytokine immunotherapy given before surgery. The table came from immunoSEQ multiplex PCR; TCRdb's copy has only in-frame clones and leaves some out. The table lists 25,000 to 30,000 clones, 82% of them singletons, with around 3.1% in the top ten. The CDR3 extends over 13 amino acids. The V end lost 3 bases, the J end lost 7 bases, and 9 bases lay between the germline ends. CDR1 is KGHSH, CDR2 LQKENI, per germline.

The sample was taken from a patient treated with IRX-2 immunotherapy. The receptor comes from a human donor with breast cancer. The V call is TRBV18, the J call TRBJ2-2; D gene ambiguous. CDR3 coding DNA: TGTGCCAGCTCACCTTTTAGGGACGGGGAGCTGTTTTTT. This encodes CASSPFRDGELFF.